This TCR beta chain was found in a study of shared clonotypes between healthy human individuals (TCRdb year 2020). Regarding the research as a whole: A couple of women and a few men aged 18 to 49 years were included in the cohort. For each donor, three plates each were used for CD4 naive and CD4 memory, two plates were used for CD8 naive, and one plate was used for CD8 memory. The study deeply sequenced blood TCR repertoires of about five healthy adults to estimate repertoire size and the extent of clonotype sharing between individuals. Different laboratories and diverse techniques were used to prepare libraries and sequence TCR repertoires, to increase sequencing depth and limit assay-specific biases. Leukapheresis yielded between about 0.8 and 8.9 billion PBMCs per donor.

For the CD8 naive samples, CD45RO-negative cells were positively selected for CCR7, yielding a CD45RA+CCR7+ population from which TemRA cells were excluded. Donors were healthy HIV-negative adults with no recently reported acute infections or vaccinations. Every donor was a Caucasian adult residing in Nashville, Tennessee, USA. After blood collection by leukapheresis, PBMCs were isolated using Ficoll-Histopaque density gradient centrifugation and then cryopreserved in the vapor phase of liquid nitrogen. Purity and quantity of every magnetically sorted T cell population were checked by analytical flow cytometry. Genomic DNA was isolated from every sorted fraction and measured by UV absorbance on a Nanodrop 2000c. TCR CDR3 regions were amplified from genomic DNA by multiplex PCR using the deep immunoSEQ assay. Genomic DNA extracted from each cell subset was distributed evenly over all wells of several immunoSEQ 96-well plates, and each plate served as one replicate. For sorted subsets, roughly 200 ng of genomic DNA, equivalent to 25,000 to 35,000 T cell genomes, went into each replicate PCR. Purified libraries were quantified with a Qubit 3.0 fluorometer, sized on a Bioanalyzer 2100, and re-quantified with the KAPA Library Quantification kit. Every immunoSEQ 96-well plate was sequenced on a dedicated single-read 150-cycle Illumina NextSeq 550 flow cell. The authors' pipeline ran thus. Because the immunoSEQ output included only junctional sequences and no quality scores, the filtering could not be the same as the filtering used for full-length reads. To assign V/J genes and CDR3, sequences were annotated using PyIR, a Python wrapper for IgBLAST v1.9, with IMGT germline references. Any read was removed if the V/J assignment was weak (E-value above 1e-6), the CDR3 was missing, or the read contained stop codons, out-of-frame junctions, or ambiguous translated residues. A V3J clonotype was defined by an identical inferred V gene, J gene, and CDR3 amino acid sequence. To compute the percentage overlap between repertoires, the number of shared unique clonotypes was divided by the size of the smaller repertoire. Three approaches were used to assess repertoire richness: RTK rarefaction, the Chao1 estimator, and Recon v2.1 estimates of unobserved clonotypes. For all TCRbeta clonotypes obtained by the gDNA method from several donors, generation probabilities were computed with OLGA. The immuneACCESS repertoire file appears here via TCRdb, limited to in-frame rearrangements. These files lack a portion of the clones; in checked studies, under half of the deficit traces to unresolved V genes, and the cause of the others is not known. V and J calls and clone size are as listed in that table; D and trimming were resolved from the DNA. Here the sample has 2 million to 2.5 million clones; approximately 94% occur a single time. Of the sample, about 1.5% falls within the top ten clones.

CDR1 SEHNR and CDR2 FQNEAQ are derived from the germline V gene (reference sequence). At the junction V is shortened by 4 bases and J by 2 bases; bases outside the gene matches: 8. The CDR3, cysteine through phenylalanine, is 16 amino acids long. Only CDR3 DNA remains: 48 bases, in frame from the first base. On the study overall, not on this receptor specifically: Sampling was limited to blood, and TCR repertoires in tissue likely differ from TCR repertoires in blood. The small number of donors limited the genetic and exposure-history diversity represented. Pairwise subsampling led to the expectation that sequencing depth would affect the degree of clonotype sharing among donors. Across a few donors, approximately 5% of naive CD4, approximately 3.6% of naive CD8, under 2.5% of memory CD4, and 0.4% of memory CD8 clonotypes were shared. Naive subsets generally had larger estimated clonotype richness than memory subsets did. Compared with non-shared clonotypes, the clonotypes found in all four sorted-subset donors had higher generation probabilities. Incomplete sequencing was indicated by rarefaction of sorted-subset datasets, despite the large sequencing depth.

Regarding this clone: There is no known antigen for this receptor. No qualities accompany the bases; no much larger clone lies one base away.

What was sequenced was naive CD8+ T cells from PBMCs. The cell subset or site label here, explained by the study, means: CD45RA+CCR7+. The sequence joins TRBV7-9 to TRBJ2-7; 10 bases in the middle match TRBD2. This sequence originates from a man younger than 30 in good health. Some clones in this sample may be carry-over from other donors' samples. The DNA reads TGTGCCAGCAGCTCCACTAGCGGGACCTCCACCTACGAGCAGTACTTC. This codes for CASSSTSGTSTYEQYF.